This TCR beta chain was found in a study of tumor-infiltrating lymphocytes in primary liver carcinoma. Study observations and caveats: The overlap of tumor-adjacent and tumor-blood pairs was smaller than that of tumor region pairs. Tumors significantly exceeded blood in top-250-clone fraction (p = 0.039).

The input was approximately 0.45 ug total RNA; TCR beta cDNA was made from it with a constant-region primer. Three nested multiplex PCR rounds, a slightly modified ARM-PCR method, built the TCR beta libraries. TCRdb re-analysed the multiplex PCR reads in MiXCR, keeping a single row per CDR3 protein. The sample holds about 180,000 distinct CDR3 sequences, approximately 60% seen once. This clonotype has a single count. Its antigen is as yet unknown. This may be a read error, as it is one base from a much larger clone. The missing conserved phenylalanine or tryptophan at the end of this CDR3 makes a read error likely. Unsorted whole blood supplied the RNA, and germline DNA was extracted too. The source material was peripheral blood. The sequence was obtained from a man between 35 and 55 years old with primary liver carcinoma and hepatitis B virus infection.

As DNA, the CDR3 is TGCGCCAGCAGCCAGGCAGGGGGCGACGAGCAGTACTCC. This codes for CASSQAGGDEQYS. The V call is TRBV4-1, the J call TRBJ2-7; 8 bases fit TRBD1. CDR3 length equals 13 residues. The germline CDR1 and CDR2 sequences are MGHRA and YSYEKL. After removal of 3 bases from V and 5 bases from J, the junction contained 3 bases not matched to a gene.